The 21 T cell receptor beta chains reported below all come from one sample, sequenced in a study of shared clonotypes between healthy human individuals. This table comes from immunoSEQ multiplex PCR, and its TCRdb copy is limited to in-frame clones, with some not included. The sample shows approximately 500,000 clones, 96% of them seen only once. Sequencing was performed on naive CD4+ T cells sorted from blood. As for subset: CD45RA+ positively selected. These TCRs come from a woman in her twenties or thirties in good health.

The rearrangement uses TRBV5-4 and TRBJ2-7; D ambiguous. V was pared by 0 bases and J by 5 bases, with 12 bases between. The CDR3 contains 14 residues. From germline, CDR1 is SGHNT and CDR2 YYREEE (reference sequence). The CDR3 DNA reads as TGTGCCAGCAGCTTGGGACTGAACTTGAACGAGCAGTACTTC. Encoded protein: CASSLGLNLNEQYF.

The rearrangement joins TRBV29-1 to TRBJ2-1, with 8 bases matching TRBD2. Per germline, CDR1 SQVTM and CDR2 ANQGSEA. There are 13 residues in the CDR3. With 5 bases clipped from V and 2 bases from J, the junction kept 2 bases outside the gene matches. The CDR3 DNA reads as TGCAGCGTTCGGGAGGGCACCTACAATGAGCAGTTCTTC. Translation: CSVREGTYNEQFF.

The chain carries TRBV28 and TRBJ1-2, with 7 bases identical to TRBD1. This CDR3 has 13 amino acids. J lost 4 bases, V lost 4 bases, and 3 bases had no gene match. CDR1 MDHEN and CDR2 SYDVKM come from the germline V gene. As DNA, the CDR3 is TGTGCCAGCAGTTCACAGGGGTCCTATGGCTACACCTTC. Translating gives CASSSQGSYGYTF.

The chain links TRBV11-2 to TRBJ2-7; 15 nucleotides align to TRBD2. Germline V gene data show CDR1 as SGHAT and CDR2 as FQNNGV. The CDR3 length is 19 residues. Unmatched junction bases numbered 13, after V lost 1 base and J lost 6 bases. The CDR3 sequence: CASSLVQVGTSGRLGEQYF. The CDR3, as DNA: TGTGCCAGCAGCTTAGTCCAAGTCGGGACTAGCGGGAGGTTAGGCGAGCAGTACTTC.

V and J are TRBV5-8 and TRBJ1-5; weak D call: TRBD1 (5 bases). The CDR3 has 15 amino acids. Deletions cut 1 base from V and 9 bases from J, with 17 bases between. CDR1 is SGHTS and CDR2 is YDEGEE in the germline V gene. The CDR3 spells CASSLFGTAPSPQHF. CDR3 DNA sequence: TGTGCCAGCAGCTTGTTTGGGACGGCGCCATCGCCCCAGCATTTT.

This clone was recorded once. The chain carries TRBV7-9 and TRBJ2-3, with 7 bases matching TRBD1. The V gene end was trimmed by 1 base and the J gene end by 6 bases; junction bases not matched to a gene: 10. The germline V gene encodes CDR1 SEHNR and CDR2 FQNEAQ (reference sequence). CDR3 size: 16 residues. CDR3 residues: CASSLVGQAGEDTQYF. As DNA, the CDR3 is TGTGCCAGCAGCTTAGTTGGACAGGCCGGTGAGGATACGCAGTATTTT.

The CDR3 nucleotides read TGTGCCAGCTCACGGCCGGACAATGAGCAGTTCTTC. Amino acids: CASSRPDNEQFF. The chain links TRBV18 to TRBJ2-1; no clear D. This CDR3 region has 12 residues. CDR1 and CDR2 (germline): KGHSH, LQKENI. Deletions cut 4 bases from V and 5 bases from J, with 6 bases between.

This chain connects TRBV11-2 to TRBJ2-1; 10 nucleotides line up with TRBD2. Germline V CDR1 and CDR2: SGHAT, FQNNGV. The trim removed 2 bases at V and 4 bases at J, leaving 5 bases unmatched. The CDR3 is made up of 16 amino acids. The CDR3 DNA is TGTGCCAGCAGCTTACTAGCGGGAGCAAGGTACAATGAGCAGTTCTTC. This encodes CASSLLAGARYNEQFF.

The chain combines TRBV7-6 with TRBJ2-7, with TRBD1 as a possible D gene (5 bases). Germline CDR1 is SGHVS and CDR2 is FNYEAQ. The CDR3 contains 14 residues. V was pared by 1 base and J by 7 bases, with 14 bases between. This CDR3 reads CASSLDGPGFEQYF. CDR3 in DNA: TGTGCCAGCAGCTTAGACGGTCCAGGGTTTGAGCAGTACTTC.

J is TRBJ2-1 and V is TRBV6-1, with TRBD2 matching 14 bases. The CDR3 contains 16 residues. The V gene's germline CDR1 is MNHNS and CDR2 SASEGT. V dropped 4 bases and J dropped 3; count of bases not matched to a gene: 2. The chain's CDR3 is CASSGGTSGSYNEQFF. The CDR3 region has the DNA TGTGCCAGCAGTGGGGGGACTAGCGGGAGCTACAATGAGCAGTTCTTC.

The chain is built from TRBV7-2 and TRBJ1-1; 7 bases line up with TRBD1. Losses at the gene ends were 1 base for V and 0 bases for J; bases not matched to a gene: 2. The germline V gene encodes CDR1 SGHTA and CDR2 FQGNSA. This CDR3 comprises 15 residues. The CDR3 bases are TGTGCCAGCAGCTTAGTTGGACAGGTGAACACTGAAGCTTTCTTT. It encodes CASSLVGQVNTEAFF.

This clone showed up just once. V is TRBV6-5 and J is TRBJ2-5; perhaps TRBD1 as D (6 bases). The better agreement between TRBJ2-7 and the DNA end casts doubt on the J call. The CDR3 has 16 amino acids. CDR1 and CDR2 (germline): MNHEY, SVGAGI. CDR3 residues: CASSYSSVGAVYEQYF. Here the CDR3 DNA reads TGTGCCAGCAGTTACTCGAGCGTGGGGGCTGTCTACGAGCAGTACTTC.

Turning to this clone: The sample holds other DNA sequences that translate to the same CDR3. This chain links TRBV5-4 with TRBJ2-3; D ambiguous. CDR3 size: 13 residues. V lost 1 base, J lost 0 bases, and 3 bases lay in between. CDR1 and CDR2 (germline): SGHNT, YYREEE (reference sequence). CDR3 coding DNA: TGTGCCAGCAGCTTGTTCAGCACAGATACGCAGTATTTT. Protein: CASSLFSTDTQYF.

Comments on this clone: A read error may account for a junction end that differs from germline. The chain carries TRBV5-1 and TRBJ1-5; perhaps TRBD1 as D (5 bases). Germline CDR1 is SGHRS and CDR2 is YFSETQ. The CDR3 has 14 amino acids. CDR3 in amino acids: CASSLESSLLRGGF. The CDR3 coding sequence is TGCGCCAGCAGCTTGGAATCATCACTGTTGCGGGGCGGTTTT.

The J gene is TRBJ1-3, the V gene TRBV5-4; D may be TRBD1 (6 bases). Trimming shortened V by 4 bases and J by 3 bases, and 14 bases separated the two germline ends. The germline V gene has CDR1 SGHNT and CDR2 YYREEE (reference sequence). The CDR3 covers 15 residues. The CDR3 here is CASSTPGGDGNTIYF. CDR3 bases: TGTGCCAGCAGCACCCCGGGGGGCGATGGAAACACCATATATTTT.

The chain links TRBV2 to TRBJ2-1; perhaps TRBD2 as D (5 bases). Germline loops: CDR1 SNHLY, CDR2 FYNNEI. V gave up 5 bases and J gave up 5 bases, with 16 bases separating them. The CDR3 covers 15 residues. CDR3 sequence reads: CASSPLAKPNNEQFF. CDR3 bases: TGTGCCAGCAGTCCCCTAGCTAAACCTAACAATGAGCAGTTCTTC. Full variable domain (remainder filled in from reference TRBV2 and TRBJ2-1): EPEVTQTPSHQVTQMGQEVILRCVPISNHLYFYWYRQILGQKVEFLVSFYNNEISEKSEIFDDQFSVERPDGSNFTLKIRSTKLEDSAMYFCASSPLAKPNNEQFFGPGTRLTVL.

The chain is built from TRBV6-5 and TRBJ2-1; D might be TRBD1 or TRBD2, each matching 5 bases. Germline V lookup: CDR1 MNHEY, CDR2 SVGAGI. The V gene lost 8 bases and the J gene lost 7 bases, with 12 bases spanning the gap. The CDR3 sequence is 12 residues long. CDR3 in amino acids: CASWGMDNEQFF. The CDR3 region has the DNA TGTGCCAGCTGGGGGATGGATAATGAGCAGTTCTTC.

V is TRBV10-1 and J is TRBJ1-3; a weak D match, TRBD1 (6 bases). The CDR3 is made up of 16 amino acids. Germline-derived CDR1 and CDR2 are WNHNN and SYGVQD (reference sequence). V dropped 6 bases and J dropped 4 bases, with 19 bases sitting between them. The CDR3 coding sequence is TGCGCCAGCAGCGCCTCGCAGGGGACTTTGGGAAACACCATATATTTT. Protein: CASSASQGTLGNTIYF.

The CDR3 nucleotides are TGTGCCAGCAGCATACGGACGGAGTTGCGGACTGAAGCTTTCTTT. It encodes CASSIRTELRTEAFF. The chain links TRBV21-1 to TRBJ1-1. TRBV21-1 is described as a pseudogene. This CDR3 region has 15 residues.

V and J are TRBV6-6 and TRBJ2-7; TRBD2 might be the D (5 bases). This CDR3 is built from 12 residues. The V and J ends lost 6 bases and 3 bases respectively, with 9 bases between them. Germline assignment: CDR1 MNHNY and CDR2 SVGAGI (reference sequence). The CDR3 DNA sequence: TGTGCCAGCAGACCCCGGGGCTACGAGCAGTACTTC. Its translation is CASRPRGYEQYF.

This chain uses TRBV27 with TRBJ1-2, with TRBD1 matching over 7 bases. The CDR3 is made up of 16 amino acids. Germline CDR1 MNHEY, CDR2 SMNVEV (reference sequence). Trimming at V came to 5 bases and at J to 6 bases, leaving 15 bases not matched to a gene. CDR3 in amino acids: CASSGGRGRGEDGYTF. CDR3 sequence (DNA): TGTGCCAGCAGTGGGGGGAGGGGGCGTGGAGAGGATGGCTACACCTTC.